The following is a T cell receptor (beta chain) sequence with its context. This record comes from a study of cytomegalovirus exposure and HLA in healthy donors. This CDR3 is 15 amino acids long. Germline values: CDR1 MDHEN, CDR2 SYDVKM. V trimming: 5 bases; J trimming: 4 bases; junction bases outside the gene matches: 5. The PCR made use of 60 Vbeta and 13 Jbeta primers. Generated by immunoSEQ multiplex PCR, the TCRdb table keeps only in-frame clones and is missing some. The sample lists some 180,000 clones, about 80% occurring once. The chain joins TRBV28 to TRBJ2-1; 10 bases align to TRBD1. Specimen: PBMCs. This sequence was found in a man aged 35 to 55 in good health and CMV-seronegative. The CDR3 sequence: CASSARDRGYNEQFF. In nucleotides, the CDR3 is TGTGCCAGCAGTGCCCGGGACAGGGGTTACAATGAGCAGTTCTTC. The complete variable domain, with remaining parts taken from reference TRBV28 and TRBJ2-1, reads DVKVTQSSRYLVKRTGEKVFLECVQDMDHENMFWYRQDPGLGLRLIYFSYDVKMKEKGDIPEGYSVSREKKERFSLILESASTNQTSMYLCASSARDRGYNEQFFGPGTRLTVL.